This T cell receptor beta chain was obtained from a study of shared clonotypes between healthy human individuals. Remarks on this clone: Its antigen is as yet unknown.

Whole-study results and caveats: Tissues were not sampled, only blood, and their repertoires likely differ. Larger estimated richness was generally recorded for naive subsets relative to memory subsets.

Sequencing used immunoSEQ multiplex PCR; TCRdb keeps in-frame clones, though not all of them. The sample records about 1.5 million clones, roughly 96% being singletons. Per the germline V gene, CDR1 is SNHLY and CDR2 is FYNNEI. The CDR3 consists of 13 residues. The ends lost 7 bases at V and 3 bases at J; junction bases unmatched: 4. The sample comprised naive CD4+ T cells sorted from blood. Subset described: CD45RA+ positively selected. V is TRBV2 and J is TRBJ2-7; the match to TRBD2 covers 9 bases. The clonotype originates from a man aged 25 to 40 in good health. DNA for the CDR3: TGTGCCAGCACCCGACTAGCGGTCTACGAGCAGTACTTC. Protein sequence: CASTRLAVYEQYF.